Listed here are 26 T cell receptor beta chains from one sample, sequenced in a study of blood T cell repertoires in COVID-19. TCRdb's copy holds only in-frame clones and misses some; the assay was immunoSEQ multiplex PCR. The data contain approximately 120,000 clones, 69% of them singletons. Sequencing was carried out using peripheral blood. The receptor set was obtained from a woman in her sixties or seventies with acute or convalescent COVID-19.

This rearrangement joins TRBV19 to TRBJ2-7, with 9 nucleotides matching TRBD1. This CDR3 contains 15 residues. V was clipped by 5 bases and J by 5 bases; unmatched bases: 10. Germline CDR1 is LNHDA and CDR2 is SQIVND (reference sequence). The CDR3: CASSQWGQGSHEQYF. CDR3 sequence (DNA): TGTGCCAGTAGTCAATGGGGACAGGGTTCCCACGAGCAGTACTTC.

The chain is built from TRBV28 and TRBJ2-7, with D maybe TRBD2 (6 bases). Germline V lookup: CDR1 MDHEN, CDR2 SYDVKM. The V end lost 5 bases, the J end lost 2 bases, and 19 bases lay between the germline ends. The CDR3 extends over 16 amino acids. The CDR3 spells CASSQIPGVGAYEQYF. The CDR3 DNA reads TGTGCCAGCAGTCAAATACCGGGAGTAGGCGCCTACGAGCAGTACTTC. Full variable domain (missing parts from reference TRBV28 and TRBJ2-7): DVKVTQSSRYLVKRTGEKVFLECVQDMDHENMFWYRQDPGLGLRLIYFSYDVKMKEKGDIPEGYSVSREKKERFSLILESASTNQTSMYLCASSQIPGVGAYEQYFGPGTRLTVT.

This clone was recorded a few times. This chain uses TRBV27 with TRBJ2-3, with unresolved D. V lost 6 bases to trimming and J lost 8 bases, with 21 bases between them. This CDR3 has 15 amino acids. CDR1 MNHEY and CDR2 SMNVEV come from the germline V gene (reference sequence). The DNA for the CDR3 is TGTGCCAGCAGCACCCGCTGGTCCGGTGTTGGTACGCAGTATTTT. Encoded protein: CASSTRWSGVGTQYF.

The chain recombines TRBV3-1 (or the pseudogene TRBV3-2) with TRBJ2-1; TRBD2 matches 7 bases. With V trimmed by 0 bases and J by 15 bases, 8 bases remained unmatched. CDR1 and CDR2 (germline): LGHDT, YNNKEL (reference sequence). This CDR3 is built from 13 residues. CDR3 sequence reads: CASSQDRNGRLFF. Written as DNA, the CDR3 is TGTGCCAGCAGCCAAGATAGGAACGGGAGGCTGTTCTTC.

The chain is built from TRBV2 and TRBJ1-5, with TRBD1 matching over 8 bases. Germline V gene lookup returns CDR1 SNHLY and CDR2 FYNNEI. J was trimmed by 2 bases and V by 6 bases; bases with no gene match: 6. The CDR3 is 15 amino acids. The CDR3, as DNA: TGTGCCAGCAGCGCCCAGACAGGGGGCAATCAGCCCCAGCATTTT. Protein sequence: CASSAQTGGNQPQHF.

The chain has TRBV15 and TRBJ1-3, with TRBD1 matching over 11 bases. The CDR3 is 18 residues long. The germline V gene encodes CDR1 LNHNV and CDR2 YYDKDF (reference sequence). Trimming removed 1 base from V and 2 bases from J; junction bases left unmatched: 7. The CDR3 DNA follows: TGTGCCACCAGCAGAGGCCCACCGGGACAGGGGGCTGGAAACACCATATATTTT. Residues: CATSRGPPGQGAGNTIYF. Combining the CDR3 with reference TRBV15 and TRBJ1-3 gives the whole variable domain DAMVIQNPRYQVTQFGKPVTLSCSQTLNHNVMYWYQQKSSQAPKLLFHYYDKDFNNEADTPDNFQSRRPNTSFCFLDIRSPGLGDTAMYLCATSRGPPGQGAGNTIYFGEGSWLTVV.

The gene calls are TRBV5-4 and TRBJ2-1, with D uncertain. CDR1 and CDR2 from the germline V gene are SGHNT and YYREEE (reference sequence). V was shortened by 2 bases and J by 5 bases, with 8 bases between the two germline ends. The CDR3 is 13 amino acids. The CDR3 protein is CASSLLLNNEQFF. CDR3 bases: TGTGCCAGCAGCTTACTCTTAAACAATGAGCAGTTCTTC.

As DNA, the CDR3 is TGTGCCAGCAGCGCGGGGACTAGCGGGTGGAACCAAGAGACCCAGTACTTC. Amino acid sequence: CASSAGTSGWNQETQYF. This chain links TRBV9 with TRBJ2-5; 12 nucleotides line up with TRBD2. V lost 3 bases and J lost 0; bases outside the gene matches: 6. This CDR3 is built from 17 residues. CDR1 is SGDLS, CDR2 YYNGEE, per germline.

This clone was observed a handful of times. The V call is TRBV7-9, the J call TRBJ2-7; 8 nucleotides match TRBD2. The ends lost 4 bases at V and 5 bases at J; junction bases unmatched: 13. The CDR3 totals 16 residues. The germline V gene has CDR1 SEHNR and CDR2 FQNEAQ (reference sequence). CDR3 DNA sequence: TGTGCCAGCAGCTCACCGAACACCCGGGGGGGAAACGAGCAGTACTTC. Amino acids: CASSSPNTRGGNEQYF.

V usage is TRBV25-1 and J usage is TRBJ1-1, with 7 bases matching TRBD1. Germline V gene data show CDR1 as MGHDK and CDR2 as SYGVNS. The CDR3 spans 17 residues. V was clipped by 2 bases and J by 2 bases; unmatched bases: 11. The CDR3 sequence: CASSEIGTATANTEAFF. CDR3 DNA: TGTGCCAGCAGTGAAATAGGGACAGCGACGGCTAACACTGAAGCTTTCTTT.

This rearrangement joins TRBV2 to TRBJ2-5, with 10 bases fitting TRBD1. This CDR3 spans 16 amino acids. V dropped 0 bases and J dropped 4; count of bases not matched to a gene: 5. CDR1 SNHLY and CDR2 FYNNEI come from the germline V gene. CDR3 nucleotide sequence: TGTGCCAGCAGTGAAGCCCGGACAGGGGGACGAGAGACCCAGTACTTC. Translating it yields CASSEARTGGRETQYF.

The chain couples TRBV5-1 to TRBJ2-2, with a weak D call TRBD1 (5 bases). Germline V lookup: CDR1 SGHRS, CDR2 YFSETQ. The V end lost 9 bases, the J end lost 4 bases, and 13 bases lay between the germline ends. This CDR3 comprises 13 residues. The CDR3 region has the DNA TGCGCCACCTCGACAGCTTCCACCGGGGAGCTGTTTTTT. The encoded protein is CATSTASTGELFF.

Note on this clone: Other DNA sequences from this sample encode an identical CDR3 as well. The chain recombines TRBV29-1 with TRBJ1-1; D unresolved. Trimming stripped 4 bases from V and 4 bases from J, with 10 bases between. The CDR3 runs 12 residues. The germline V gene encodes CDR1 SQVTM and CDR2 ANQGSEA. The DNA of the CDR3 is TGCAGCGTTGTTCGGGGAGGCACTGAAGCTTTCTTT. It is translated as CSVVRGGTEAFF.

The V call is TRBV5-1, the J call TRBJ2-3, with D uncertain. The V end lost 4 bases, the J end lost 2 bases, and 5 bases lay between the germline ends. The CDR3 extends over 12 amino acids. Germline-derived CDR1 and CDR2 are SGHRS and YFSETQ. The CDR3 region has the DNA TGCGCCAGCAGCCCCTACACAGATACGCAGTATTTT. Translating it yields CASSPYTDTQYF. The variable domain in full, with the rest retrieved from reference TRBV5-1 and TRBJ2-3, is KAGVTQTPRYLIKTRGQQVTLSCSPISGHRSVSWYQQTPGQGLQFLFEYFSETQRNKGNFPGRFSGRQFSNSRSEMNVSTLELGDSALYLCASSPYTDTQYFGPGTRLTVL.

The CDR3 sequence: CASSRAGEYGYTF. For the CDR3, the DNA is TGTGCCAGCAGTCGGGCAGGGGAATATGGCTACACCTTC. The chain combines TRBV6-5 with TRBJ1-2, with a weak D call TRBD1 (6 bases). CDR3 length equals 13 residues. Germline CDR1 reads MNHEY; CDR2 reads SVGAGI. V shed 5 bases and J shed 5 bases, with 12 bases lying between them.

The chain has TRBV27 and TRBJ1-4, with TRBD1 matching over 7 bases. Germline CDR1 MNHEY, CDR2 SMNVEV (reference sequence). The V segment lost 8 bases and the J segment 2 bases; nucleotides outside the gene matches: 11. The CDR3 runs to 16 residues. CDR3 nucleotides: TGTGCCAGCTCCTTAGACCGGGACAGCACTAATGAAAAACTGTTTTTT. Protein product: CASSLDRDSTNEKLFF.

This clone was detected a few times. The chain carries TRBV13 and TRBJ1-3, with D tentatively TRBD1 (6 bases). The CDR3 loop spans 15 amino acids. The ends were cut back, 4 bases at V and 4 bases at J, with 14 bases in the middle. CDR1 PRHDT and CDR2 FYEKMQ come from the germline V gene (reference sequence). CDR3 protein: CASSSAQGSGNTIYF. The CDR3 DNA reads as TGTGCCAGCAGCTCGGCACAGGGATCCGGAAACACCATATATTTT.

This chain connects TRBV16 to TRBJ2-5; D possibly corresponds to TRBD2 (6 bases). The germline V gene has CDR1 KGHSY and CDR2 FQNENV. The CDR3 is made up of 17 amino acids. V was shortened by 0 bases and J by 3 bases, with 17 bases between the two germline ends. CDR3 in DNA: TGTGCCAGCAGCCAATCGAGGGCTAGCGTAGAGGAAGAGACCCAGTACTTC. Its translation is CASSQSRASVEEETQYF.

This rearrangement joins TRBV9 to TRBJ2-7; 10 bases are a match to TRBD2. In germline, CDR1 is SGDLS, CDR2 YYNGEE. The CDR3 has 17 residues. V lost 0 bases and J lost 5; bases outside the gene matches: 11. The CDR3 loop reads CASSVDPSGSTRDEQYF. CDR3 DNA: TGTGCCAGCAGCGTAGATCCTAGCGGGAGTACCCGTGACGAGCAGTACTTC.

The rearrangement links TRBV19 to TRBJ1-5, with 7 bases matching TRBD1. Germline CDR1 reads LNHDA; CDR2 reads SQIVND (reference sequence). V dropped 8 bases and J dropped 2; count of bases not matched to a gene: 12. The CDR3 is 16 amino acids. The CDR3: CASAGGNSIRNQPQHF. The DNA for the CDR3 is TGTGCCAGTGCAGGGGGTAACAGTATCCGCAATCAGCCCCAGCATTTT.

The rearrangement links TRBV15 to TRBJ2-7; 9 bases line up with TRBD1. The junction had 7 bases not matched to a gene; V was cut back by 0 bases and J by 7 bases. Germline CDR1 LNHNV, CDR2 YYDKDF (reference sequence). The CDR3 extends over 15 amino acids. The CDR3 DNA is TGTGCCACCAGCAGAGATCTGGGACAGGGTGGTGAGCAGTACTTC. This codes for CATSRDLGQGGEQYF.

As for this clone: The identical CDR3 is also encoded by other nucleotide sequences in the sample. V and J are TRBV18 and TRBJ1-4, with 7 bases aligning to TRBD1. Germline loops: CDR1 KGHSH, CDR2 LQKENI. This CDR3 contains 14 residues. Losses at the gene ends were 3 bases for V and 5 bases for J; bases not matched to a gene: 3. The CDR3 coding sequence is TGTGCCAGCTCACCTACAGGGGCCAATGAAAAACTGTTTTTT. This codes for CASSPTGANEKLFF.

This chain joins TRBV11-2 and TRBJ1-2; TRBD1 matches 7 bases. J was trimmed by 6 bases and V by 5 bases; bases with no gene match: 15. The CDR3 runs 16 residues. Germline CDR1 is SGHAT and CDR2 is FQNNGV. CDR3 DNA sequence: TGTGCCAGCAGCCCAGGGGGGACAACCTCACCGCATGGCTACACCTTC. Translation: CASSPGGTTSPHGYTF.

The chain recombines TRBV28 with TRBJ2-7, with D perhaps TRBD1 (6 bases). Trimming took off 8 bases at V and 0 bases at J, with 11 bases between the two ends. CDR1 and CDR2 (germline): MDHEN, SYDVKM. This CDR3 has 13 amino acids. The CDR3 bases are TGTGCCAGCCGGGACACCAACTCCTACGAGCAGTACTTC. Its protein is CASRDTNSYEQYF.

The CDR3 loop is CASTPRVHSNQPQHF. DNA for the CDR3: TGTGCCAGCACCCCGAGGGTCCATAGCAATCAGCCCCAGCATTTT. This rearrangement joins TRBV2 to TRBJ1-5; no clear D gene. This CDR3 has 15 residues. The V end was cut by 7 bases, the J end by 0 bases, with 13 bases between. Germline V gene sequence: CDR1 SNHLY, CDR2 FYNNEI.

This chain connects TRBV4-1 to TRBJ2-5; TRBD1 matches at 8 bases. The CDR3 spans 17 residues. The germline CDR1 and CDR2 sequences are MGHRA and YSYEKL. The ends lost 1 base at V and 4 bases at J; junction bases unmatched: 11. The CDR3 bases are TGCGCCAGCAGCCAAGGATTTGCGACAGGGGTTCCAGAGACCCAGTACTTC. Its translation is CASSQGFATGVPETQYF.